The present T cell receptor beta chain was sequenced within a study of control samples from healthy donors and cancer patients. The CDR3 extends over 13 amino acids. CDR1 is SQVTM, CDR2 ANQGSEA, per germline. V was pared by 6 bases and J by 2 bases, with 12 bases between. Profiling relied on immunoSEQ multiplex PCR, and the TCRdb table lists in-frame clones only, not all of them. This sample has 130,000 or so clones, with over 75% found just once. Sequencing input: blood. This sequence originates from a man between 40 and 49 years old in good health. V gene TRBV29-1 combines with J gene TRBJ2-3; maybe TRBD2 (6 bases). The CDR3 loop is CSVGGTDTDTQYF. The CDR3 coding sequence is TGCAGCGTGGGCGGGACTGACACAGATACGCAGTATTTT.